A selection of T cell receptor beta chains follows, all from one sample in a study of cytomegalovirus exposure and HLA in healthy donors. Assay used: immunoSEQ multiplex PCR; TCRdb lists only in-frame clones, some missing. The sample has 160,000 or so clones, roughly 80% seen once. The material sequenced was PBMCs. These receptors originate from a man under 40 in good health and CMV-seropositive. The CDR3 runs from the conserved cysteine through the conserved F or W. A D gene is named only where the DNA matches it firmly. For some rows the clone size is stated as once, few or many, or as a class when expanded; others skip it.

>TRBV27|-|TRBJ2-3|-
CASSFGRPSTDTQYF
TGTGCCAGCAGTTTTGGGAGGCCAAGCACAGATACGCAGTATTTT
>TRBV10-3|-|TRBJ1-2|few
CAISIQSNYGYTF
TGTGCCATCAGTATACAGAGTAACTATGGCTACACCTTC
>TRBV27|-|TRBJ1-5|-
CASSLLFDRSSNQPQHF
TGTGCCAGCAGTTTATTATTTGACAGGAGTAGCAATCAGCCCCAGCATTTT
>TRBV27|TRBD1|TRBJ2-1|-
CASLDRGQYNEQFF
TGTGCCAGTCTGGACAGGGGGCAGTACAATGAGCAGTTCTTC
>TRBV4-2|TRBD2|TRBJ2-1|-
CASSQELADMYNEQFF
TGTGCCAGCAGCCAAGAGCTAGCGGATATGTACAATGAGCAGTTCTTC
>TRBV6-4|-|TRBJ2-2|many
CASSDSSSGELFF
TGTGCCAGCAGTGACTCGTCGAGCGGGGAGCTGTTTTTT
>TRBV4-1|TRBD2|TRBJ2-7|-
CASSQPTSGSYEQYF
TGCGCCAGCAGCCAACCCACTAGCGGGAGCTACGAGCAGTACTTC
>TRBV27|-|TRBJ1-5|-
CASSPPNWSHLYSNQPQHF
TGTGCCAGCAGCCCTCCCAATTGGAGCCACCTTTATAGCAATCAGCCCCAGCATTTT
>TRBV5-6|-|TRBJ1-2|few
CASSLGGGANYGYTF
TGTGCCAGCAGCTTGGGCGGCGGAGCTAACTATGGCTACACCTTC
>TRBV9|-|TRBJ2-1|few
CASSVAQYNEQFF
TGTGCCAGCAGCGTAGCGCAGTACAATGAGCAGTTCTTC
>TRBV5-6|-|TRBJ1-1|once
CASYLHGVSKAFF
TGTGCCAGCTACCTCCACGGGGTTTCGAAAGCTTTCTTT
>TRBV19|-|TRBJ2-7|few
CASGATPYEQYF
TGTGCCAGTGGGGCAACACCTTACGAGCAGTACTTC
>TRBV10-1|-|TRBJ2-5|-
CASSGSGEETQYF
TGCGCCAGCAGTGGTTCAGGGGAAGAGACCCAGTACTTC
>TRBV30|TRBD1|TRBJ2-1|-
CAWSVQGAIDEQFF
TGTGCCTGGAGTGTACAGGGGGCTATCGATGAGCAGTTCTTC
>TRBV19|TRBD1|TRBJ1-1|-
CASSLTGGDTEAFF
TGTGCCAGTAGTCTGACAGGGGGCGACACTGAAGCTTTCTTT
>TRBV28|-|TRBJ1-1|once
CAGRTANTEAFF
TGTGCCGGCCGGACAGCCAACACTGAAGCTTTCTTT
>TRBV2|-|TRBJ2-5|-
CASSEVRGSQTQYF
TGTGCCAGCAGTGAAGTCAGGGGCTCGCAGACCCAGTACTTC
>TRBV7-9|TRBD1|TRBJ2-7|-
CASRKISGTGSYEQYF
TGTGCCAGCAGGAAAATTTCCGGGACAGGGTCCTACGAGCAGTACTTC
>TRBV6-5|-|TRBJ2-2|-
CASSRANTGELFF
TGTGCCAGCAGCCGCGCGAACACCGGGGAGCTGTTTTTT
>TRBV28|TRBD1|TRBJ2-5|-
CASSLIRGQGEETQYF
TGTGCCAGCAGTTTAATAAGGGGGCAGGGGGAAGAGACCCAGTACTTC